This passage covers 11 T cell receptor beta chains from one sample sequenced in a study of blood T cell repertoires in COVID-19. TCRdb's copy holds only in-frame clones and misses some; the assay was immunoSEQ multiplex PCR. The sample lists around 320,000 clones, around 90% occurring once. The material sequenced was peripheral blood. These receptors were collected from a man between 18 and 29 years old with active or convalescent COVID-19.

The rearrangement uses TRBV19 and TRBJ1-4; D is unresolved. CDR1 LNHDA and CDR2 SQIVND come from the germline V gene (reference sequence). Trimming took off 2 bases at V and 4 bases at J, with 11 bases between the two ends. The CDR3 covers 15 residues. CDR3 DNA: TGTGCCAGTAGTATAATAACAGCAAATAATGAAAAACTGTTTTTT. Its protein product is CASSIITANNEKLFF.

The chain is built from TRBV7-2 and TRBJ2-3, with D possibly TRBD2 on 5 matching bases. The CDR3 has 13 residues. CDR1 is SGHTA, CDR2 FQGNSA, per germline. V lost 3 bases to trimming and J lost 5 bases, with 9 bases between them. The CDR3 DNA reads as TGTGCCAGCAGCTTTTTGGGGAGAGATACGCAGTATTTT. The encoded protein is CASSFLGRDTQYF.

The chain links TRBV6-1 to TRBJ2-7; 8 bases map to TRBD1. V shed 2 bases, J shed 7 bases, and the junction held 7 bases outside the gene matches. This CDR3 region has 14 residues. Germline V gene sequence: CDR1 MNHNS, CDR2 SASEGT. CDR3 loop: CASSEWGQEEEQYF. For the CDR3, the DNA is TGTGCCAGCAGTGAATGGGGACAGGAGGAGGAGCAGTACTTC.

Only a few counts were recorded for this clone. This rearrangement joins TRBV19 to TRBJ2-7, with D tentatively TRBD2 (6 bases). Germline CDR1 and CDR2: LNHDA and SQIVND (reference sequence). Trimming took off 6 bases at V and 6 bases at J, with 15 bases between the two ends. The CDR3 has 13 residues. Here the CDR3 reads CASSPGQGLEQYF. Written as DNA, the CDR3 is TGTGCCAGTAGCCCCGGGCAGGGACTCGAGCAGTACTTC.

The chain carries TRBV6-2 or TRBV6-3 and TRBJ1-1, with 7 positions matching TRBD1. The CDR3 runs to 18 residues. Germline assignment: CDR1 MNHEY and CDR2 SVGEGT. V gave up 4 bases and J gave up 2 bases; unmatched junction bases: 16. The CDR3: CASSFPDRDDFGNTEAFF. The CDR3 nucleotides read TGTGCCAGCAGTTTCCCTGACAGGGATGATTTCGGAAACACTGAAGCTTTCTTT.

This rearrangement joins TRBV19 to TRBJ1-2, with 7 bases aligning to TRBD1. Per germline, CDR1 LNHDA and CDR2 SQIVND (reference sequence). V was pared by 2 bases and J by 5 bases, with 11 bases of the junction left unmatched. The CDR3 covers 16 residues. CDR3 DNA: TGTGCCAGTAGTATAAAGAGGGGGACAGAGCATTATGGCTACACCTTC. It yields the protein CASSIKRGTEHYGYTF.

The chain recombines TRBV5-4 with TRBJ2-7; 8 bases agree with TRBD2. The CDR3 runs 16 residues. The germline V gene has CDR1 SGHNT and CDR2 YYREEE (reference sequence). V shed 4 bases and J 5 bases; nucleotides not matched to a gene: 14. The CDR3 spells CASSPQTAGAMNEQYF. For the CDR3, the DNA is TGTGCCAGCAGCCCCCAAACAGCGGGAGCGATGAACGAGCAGTACTTC.

V usage is TRBV6-5 and J usage is TRBJ2-5; tentative D call: TRBD2 (6 bases). The CDR3 extends over 13 amino acids. The V and J ends lost 7 bases and 2 bases respectively, with 11 bases between them. CDR1 MNHEY and CDR2 SVGAGI come from the germline V gene. The CDR3 DNA follows: TGTGCCAGCACACACGGGGGACAAGAGACCCAGTACTTC. Protein sequence: CASTHGGQETQYF.

This chain links TRBV28 with TRBJ1-6; D is possibly TRBD1 (5 bases). With 6 bases removed from V and 5 bases from J, the gap between germline ends came to 11 bases. CDR3 length: 14 residues. Looked up from germline, CDR1 is MDHEN and CDR2 is SYDVKM. CDR3 region: CASSFTGDNSPLHF. The CDR3 DNA sequence: TGTGCCAGCAGCTTTACAGGAGATAATTCACCCCTCCACTTT. The complete variable domain, with remaining parts taken from reference TRBV28 and TRBJ1-6, reads DVKVTQSSRYLVKRTGEKVFLECVQDMDHENMFWYRQDPGLGLRLIYFSYDVKMKEKGDIPEGYSVSREKKERFSLILESASTNQTSMYLCASSFTGDNSPLHFGNGTRLTVT.

V and J are TRBV6-5 and TRBJ1-1; 10 nucleotides line up with TRBD1. Germline trimming cut 1 base from V and 4 bases from J; bases unmatched to any gene: 0. Germline loops: CDR1 MNHEY, CDR2 SVGAGI. The CDR3 length is 14 residues. The DNA for the CDR3 is TGTGCCAGCAGTTACTGGACAGGGGGCACTGAAGCTTTCTTT. Its protein is CASSYWTGGTEAFF.

V is TRBV4-1 and J is TRBJ2-7; 7 positions match TRBD2. With V trimmed by 0 bases and J by 2 bases, 10 bases remained unmatched. The CDR3 has 17 amino acids. Germline CDR1 reads MGHRA; CDR2 reads YSYEKL. In DNA, the CDR3 is TGCGCCAGCAGCCAAGACCGAGGACTAGTTCGAGCCTACGAGCAGTACTTC. It codes for CASSQDRGLVRAYEQYF.